This record covers a single T cell receptor beta chain. In the same sample, other DNA sequences code for this CDR3. Self-reported history from a screening survey and questionnaire set each donor's cohort. V shed 0 bases and J 7 bases; nucleotides not matched to a gene: 4. CDR1 SGHRS and CDR2 YFSETQ come from the germline V gene. The CDR3 has 15 residues. The data belong to a study of blood T cell repertoires in COVID-19. Turning to the study itself: Sites in the United States, Italy and Spain provided acute and convalescent COVID-19 samples.

The method was immunoSEQ multiplex PCR; TCRdb's version includes in-frame clones alone and lacks a portion of them. The sample yields roughly 430,000 clones, roughly 88% seen once. The clonotype comes from a woman aged 40 to 50 with acute COVID-19. This chain connects TRBV5-1 to TRBJ1-6; 7 bases map to TRBD1. The sample consisted of PBMCs or T cells enriched from blood (not recorded which). As DNA, the CDR3 is TGCGCCAGCAGCTTGGAGGGGGCCGGGAATTCACCCCTCCACTTT. Encoded protein: CASSLEGAGNSPLHF. The variable domain in full, completed from reference TRBV5-1 and TRBJ1-6, reads KAGVTQTPRYLIKTRGQQVTLSCSPISGHRSVSWYQQTPGQGLQFLFEYFSETQRNKGNFPGRFSGRQFSNSRSEMNVSTLELGDSALYLCASSLEGAGNSPLHFGNGTRLTVT.